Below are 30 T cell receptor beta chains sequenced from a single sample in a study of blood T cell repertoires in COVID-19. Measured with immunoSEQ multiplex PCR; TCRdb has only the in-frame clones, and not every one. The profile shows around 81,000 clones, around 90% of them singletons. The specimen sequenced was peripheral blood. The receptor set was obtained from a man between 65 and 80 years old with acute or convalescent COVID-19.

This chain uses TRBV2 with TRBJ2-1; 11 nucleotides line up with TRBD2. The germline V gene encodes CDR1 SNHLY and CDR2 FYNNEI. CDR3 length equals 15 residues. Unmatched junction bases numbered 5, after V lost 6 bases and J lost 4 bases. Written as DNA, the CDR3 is TGTGCCAGCAGCCGGACTAGCGGGTTTTACAATGAGCAGTTCTTC. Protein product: CASSRTSGFYNEQFF. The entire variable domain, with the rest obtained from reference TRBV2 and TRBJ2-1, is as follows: EPEVTQTPSHQVTQMGQEVILRCVPISNHLYFYWYRQILGQKVEFLVSFYNNEISEKSEIFDDQFSVERPDGSNFTLKIRSTKLEDSAMYFCASSRTSGFYNEQFFGPGTRLTVL.

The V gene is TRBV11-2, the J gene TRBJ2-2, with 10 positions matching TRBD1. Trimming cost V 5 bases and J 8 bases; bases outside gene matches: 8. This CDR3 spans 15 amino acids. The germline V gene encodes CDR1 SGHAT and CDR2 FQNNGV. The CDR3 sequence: CASSPTGGSGGELFF. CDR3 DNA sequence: TGTGCCAGCAGCCCGACAGGGGGCAGCGGGGGGGAGCTGTTTTTT.

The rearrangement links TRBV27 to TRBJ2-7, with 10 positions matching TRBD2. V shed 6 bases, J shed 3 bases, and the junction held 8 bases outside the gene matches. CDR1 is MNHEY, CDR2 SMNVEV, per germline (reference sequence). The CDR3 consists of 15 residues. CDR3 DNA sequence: TGTGCCAGCAGACGAGCGGGAGGGCCGGTCTACGAGCAGTACTTC. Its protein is CASRRAGGPVYEQYF.

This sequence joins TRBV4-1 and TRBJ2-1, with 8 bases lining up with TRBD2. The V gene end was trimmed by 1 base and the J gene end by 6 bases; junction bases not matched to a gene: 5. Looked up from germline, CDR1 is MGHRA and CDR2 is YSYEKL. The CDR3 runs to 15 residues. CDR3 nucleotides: TGCGCCAGCAGCCAAGGCCGGGAGGGGAGCAATGAGCAGTTCTTC. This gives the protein CASSQGREGSNEQFF.

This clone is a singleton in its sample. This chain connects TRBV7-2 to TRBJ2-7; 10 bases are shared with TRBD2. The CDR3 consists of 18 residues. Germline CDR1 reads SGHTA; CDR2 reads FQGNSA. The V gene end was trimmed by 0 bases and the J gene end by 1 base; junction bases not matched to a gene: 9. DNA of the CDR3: TGTGCCAGCAGCTTAGCGTATTCTAGCGGGAGCAGTTCCTACGAGCAGTACTTC. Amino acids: CASSLAYSSGSSSYEQYF.

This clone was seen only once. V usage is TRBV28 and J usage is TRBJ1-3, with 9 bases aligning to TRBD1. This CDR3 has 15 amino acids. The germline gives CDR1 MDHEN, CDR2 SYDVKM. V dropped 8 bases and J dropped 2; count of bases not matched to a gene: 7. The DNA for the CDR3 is TGTGCCAGCGTCCCGGACAGGGGAACTGGAAACACCATATATTTT. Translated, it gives CASVPDRGTGNTIYF.

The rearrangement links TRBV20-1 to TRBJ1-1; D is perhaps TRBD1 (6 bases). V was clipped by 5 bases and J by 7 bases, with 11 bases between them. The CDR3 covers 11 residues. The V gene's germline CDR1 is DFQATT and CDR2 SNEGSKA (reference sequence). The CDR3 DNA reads TGCAGTGCTCAGGGGAAGGGTGAAGCTTTCTTT. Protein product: CSAQGKGEAFF.

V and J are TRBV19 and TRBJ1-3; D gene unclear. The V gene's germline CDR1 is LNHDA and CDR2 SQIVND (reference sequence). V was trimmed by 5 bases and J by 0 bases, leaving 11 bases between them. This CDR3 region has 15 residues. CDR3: CASSPGGISGNTIYF. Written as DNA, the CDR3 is TGTGCCAGTAGTCCCGGCGGGATCTCTGGAAACACCATATATTTT.

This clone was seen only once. CDR3 nucleotide sequence: TGTGCCAGCACCGCCTCGACAGGGAAGAACACTGAAGCTTTCTTT. Translation: CASTASTGKNTEAFF. The chain carries TRBV6-5 and TRBJ1-1; 7 positions agree with TRBD1. Germline V lookup: CDR1 MNHEY, CDR2 SVGAGI. The CDR3 runs 15 residues. The junction had 9 bases not matched to a gene; V was cut back by 7 bases and J by 1 base.

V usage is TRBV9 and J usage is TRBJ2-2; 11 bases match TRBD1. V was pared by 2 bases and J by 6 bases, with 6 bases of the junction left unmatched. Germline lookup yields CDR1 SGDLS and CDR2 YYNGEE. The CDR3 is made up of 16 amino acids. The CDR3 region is CASSVQDRGRPGELFF. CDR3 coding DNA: TGTGCCAGCAGCGTCCAGGACAGGGGGCGACCCGGGGAGCTGTTTTTT.

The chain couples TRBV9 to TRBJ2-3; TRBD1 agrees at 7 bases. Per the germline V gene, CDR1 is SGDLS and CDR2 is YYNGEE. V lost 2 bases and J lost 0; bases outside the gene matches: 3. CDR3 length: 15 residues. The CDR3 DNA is TGTGCCAGCAGCGTCAGGGGGTATAGCACAGATACGCAGTATTTT. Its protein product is CASSVRGYSTDTQYF.

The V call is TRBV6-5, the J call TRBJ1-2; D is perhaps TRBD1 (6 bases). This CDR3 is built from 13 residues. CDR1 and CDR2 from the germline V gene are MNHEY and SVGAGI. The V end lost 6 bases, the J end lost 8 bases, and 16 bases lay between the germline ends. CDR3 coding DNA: TGTGCCAGCAGCGCCAGGGGTCTTTACGGCTACACCTTC. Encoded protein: CASSARGLYGYTF.

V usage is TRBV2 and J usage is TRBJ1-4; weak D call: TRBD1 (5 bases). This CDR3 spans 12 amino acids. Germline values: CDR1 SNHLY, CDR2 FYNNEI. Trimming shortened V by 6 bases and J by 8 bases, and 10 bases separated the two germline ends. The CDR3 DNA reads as TGTGCCAGCAGAGGGGTGGGAGAAAAACTGTTTTTT. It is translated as CASRGVGEKLFF.

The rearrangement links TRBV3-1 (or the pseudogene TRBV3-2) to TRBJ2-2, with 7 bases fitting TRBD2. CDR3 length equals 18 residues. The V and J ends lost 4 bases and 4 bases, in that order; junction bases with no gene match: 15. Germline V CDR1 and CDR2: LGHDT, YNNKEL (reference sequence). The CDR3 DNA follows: TGTGCCAGCAGCCCATTGCTGGGGGGGTACGTACGCACCGGGGAGCTGTTTTTT. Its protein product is CASSPLLGGYVRTGELFF.

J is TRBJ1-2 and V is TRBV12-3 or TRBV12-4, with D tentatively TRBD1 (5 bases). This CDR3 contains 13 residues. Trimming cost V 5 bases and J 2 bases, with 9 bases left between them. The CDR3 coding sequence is TGTGCCAGCAGTGGGGCAGGGAACTATGGCTACACCTTC. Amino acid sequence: CASSGAGNYGYTF.

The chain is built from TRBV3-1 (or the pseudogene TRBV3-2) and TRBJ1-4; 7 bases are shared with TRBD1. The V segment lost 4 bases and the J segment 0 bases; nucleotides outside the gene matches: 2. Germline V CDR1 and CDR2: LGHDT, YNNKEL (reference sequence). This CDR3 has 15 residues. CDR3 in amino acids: CASSRTGSTNEKLFF. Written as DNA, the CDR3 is TGTGCCAGCAGCCGGACAGGATCAACTAATGAAAAACTGTTTTTT.

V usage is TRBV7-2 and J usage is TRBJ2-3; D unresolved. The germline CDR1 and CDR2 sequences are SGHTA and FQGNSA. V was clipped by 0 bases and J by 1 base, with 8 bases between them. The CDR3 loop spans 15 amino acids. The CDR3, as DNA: TGTGCCAGCAGCTTAGCCGGAGCCCGCACAGATACGCAGTATTTT. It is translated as CASSLAGARTDTQYF.

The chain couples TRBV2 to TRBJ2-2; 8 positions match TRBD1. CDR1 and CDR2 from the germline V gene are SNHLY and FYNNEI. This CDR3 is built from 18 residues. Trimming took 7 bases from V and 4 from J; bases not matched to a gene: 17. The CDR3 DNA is TGTGCCAGCATCAGGACAGGGAGTTCTTCGCGAAGCACCGGGGAGCTGTTTTTT. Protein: CASIRTGSSSRSTGELFF.

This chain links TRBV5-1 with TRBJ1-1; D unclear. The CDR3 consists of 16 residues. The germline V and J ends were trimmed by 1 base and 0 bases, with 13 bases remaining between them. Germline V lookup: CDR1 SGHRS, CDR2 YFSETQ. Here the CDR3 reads CASSLSSGLMNTEAFF. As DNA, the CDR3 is TGCGCCAGCAGCTTGTCCAGTGGCCTCATGAACACTGAAGCTTTCTTT.

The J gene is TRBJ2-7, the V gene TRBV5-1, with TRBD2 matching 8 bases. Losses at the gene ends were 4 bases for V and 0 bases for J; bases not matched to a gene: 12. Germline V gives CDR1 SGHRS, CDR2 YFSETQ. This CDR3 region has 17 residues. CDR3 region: CASSITSSGFSSYEQYF. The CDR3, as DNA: TGCGCCAGCAGCATTACCTCTAGCGGGTTTAGCTCCTACGAGCAGTACTTC.

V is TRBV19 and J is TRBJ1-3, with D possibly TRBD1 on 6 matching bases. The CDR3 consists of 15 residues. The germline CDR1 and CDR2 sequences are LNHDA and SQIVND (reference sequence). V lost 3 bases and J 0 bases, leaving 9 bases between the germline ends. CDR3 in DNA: TGTGCCAGTAGTATTACAGGGAGCTCTGGAAACACCATATATTTT. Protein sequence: CASSITGSSGNTIYF.

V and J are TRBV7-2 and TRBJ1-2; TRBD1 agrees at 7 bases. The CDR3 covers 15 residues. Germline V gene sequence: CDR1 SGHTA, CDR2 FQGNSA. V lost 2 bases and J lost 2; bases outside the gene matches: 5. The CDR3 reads CASSLTGTENYGYTF. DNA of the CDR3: TGTGCCAGCAGCTTAACAGGGACAGAGAACTATGGCTACACCTTC.

Written as DNA, the CDR3 is TGTGCCAGCACCAAGAGGGGGTGGGAGCAGTACTTC. It is translated as CASTKRGWEQYF. The chain couples TRBV12-3 or TRBV12-4 to TRBJ2-7, with D possibly TRBD1 on 6 matching bases. The CDR3 consists of 12 residues. V lost 7 bases and J lost 7, with 14 bases in between.

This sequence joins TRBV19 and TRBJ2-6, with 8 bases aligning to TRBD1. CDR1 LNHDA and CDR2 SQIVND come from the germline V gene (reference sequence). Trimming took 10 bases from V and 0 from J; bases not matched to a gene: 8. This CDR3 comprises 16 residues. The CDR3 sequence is CATQGADTSGANVLTF. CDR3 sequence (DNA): TGTGCCACCCAGGGGGCGGATACCTCTGGGGCCAACGTCCTGACTTTC.

This chain's CDR3 is CASSPRQANTEAFF. The DNA of the CDR3 is TGTGCCAGCAGCCCAAGACAGGCGAACACTGAAGCTTTCTTT. The chain carries TRBV7-2 and TRBJ1-1, with D possibly being TRBD1 (6 bases). Per the germline V gene, CDR1 is SGHTA and CDR2 is FQGNSA. Between the trimmed V and J ends, which lost 5 bases and 1 base, there was a span of 11 bases. This CDR3 has 14 residues.

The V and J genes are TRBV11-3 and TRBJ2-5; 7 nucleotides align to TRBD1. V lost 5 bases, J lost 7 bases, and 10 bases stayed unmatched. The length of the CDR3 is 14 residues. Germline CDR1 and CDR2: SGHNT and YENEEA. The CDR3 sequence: CASSPRQGDGTQYF. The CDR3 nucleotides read TGTGCCAGCAGCCCTCGGCAGGGGGATGGGACCCAGTACTTC.

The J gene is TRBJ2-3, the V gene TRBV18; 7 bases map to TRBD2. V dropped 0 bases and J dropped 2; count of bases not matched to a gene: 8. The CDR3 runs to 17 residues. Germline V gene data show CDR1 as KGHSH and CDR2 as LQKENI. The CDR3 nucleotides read TGTGCCAGCTCACCACCATCGTTAGCGGGCGCCACAGATACGCAGTATTTT. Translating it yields CASSPPSLAGATDTQYF.

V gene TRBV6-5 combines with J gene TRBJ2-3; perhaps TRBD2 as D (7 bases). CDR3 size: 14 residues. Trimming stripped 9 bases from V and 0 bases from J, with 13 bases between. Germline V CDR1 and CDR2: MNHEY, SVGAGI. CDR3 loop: CASEGGTSTDTQYF. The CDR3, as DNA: TGTGCCAGTGAGGGGGGGACTAGCACAGATACGCAGTATTTT.

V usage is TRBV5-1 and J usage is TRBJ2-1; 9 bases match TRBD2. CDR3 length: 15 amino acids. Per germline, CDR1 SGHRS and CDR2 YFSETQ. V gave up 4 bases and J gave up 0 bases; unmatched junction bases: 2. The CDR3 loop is CASSLSGSSYNEQFF. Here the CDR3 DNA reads TGCGCCAGCAGCCTTAGCGGGAGCTCCTACAATGAGCAGTTCTTC.

The DNA of the CDR3 is TGTGCCAGTAGGCCCCCGGGACAGCCGAACACCGGGGAGCTGTTTTTT. Protein product: CASRPPGQPNTGELFF. V and J are TRBV19 and TRBJ2-2; TRBD1 matches 7 bases. This CDR3 region has 16 residues. V lost 6 bases and J lost 0; bases outside the gene matches: 7. Looked up from germline, CDR1 is LNHDA and CDR2 is SQIVND (reference sequence).